The 18 T cell receptor beta chains reported below all come from one sample, sequenced in a study of blood T cell repertoires in COVID-19. Measured with immunoSEQ multiplex PCR; TCRdb has only the in-frame clones, and not every one. The table records 160,000 or so clones, about 84% of them present only once. Input material: PBMCs or T cells enriched from blood (not recorded which). Receptors originate from a man between 35 and 55 years old who had recovered from COVID-19.

J is TRBJ1-5 and V is TRBV12-3 or TRBV12-4; D not certain. With 9 bases removed from V and 11 bases from J, the gap between germline ends came to 20 bases. This CDR3 spans 13 amino acids. The DNA of the CDR3 is TGTGCCAGTCGTCAGGAGGATTGGCAGTCCCAGCATTTT. Translation: CASRQEDWQSQHF.

The chain uses TRBV7-6 and TRBJ2-5, with a weak D call TRBD2 (6 bases). Germline assignment: CDR1 SGHVS and CDR2 FNYEAQ. The CDR3 is made up of 15 amino acids. V was shortened by 1 base and J by 1 base, with 10 bases between the two germline ends. Here the CDR3 reads CASSLDRGSQETQYF. The CDR3 coding sequence is TGTGCCAGCAGCTTAGATCGGGGGAGCCAAGAGACCCAGTACTTC.

The V gene is TRBV6-5, the J gene TRBJ1-6; the D is unclear. The CDR3 sequence is 16 residues long. CDR1 MNHEY and CDR2 SVGAGI come from the germline V gene. Trimming removed 0 bases at V and 10 bases at J, with 16 bases between. The DNA of the CDR3 is TGTGCCAGCAGTTACTCGCGGGCAGCGAAGGGATCACCCCTCCACTTT. This encodes CASSYSRAAKGSPLHF.

The CDR3 DNA is TGTGCCAGCGCCCGGACAGGGGAAGAAGATCAGCCCCAGCATTTT. Amino acids: CASARTGEEDQPQHF. The chain uses TRBV2 and TRBJ1-5; TRBD1 aligns across 9 bases. The junction had 10 bases not matched to a gene; V was cut back by 8 bases and J by 5 bases. The germline V gene encodes CDR1 SNHLY and CDR2 FYNNEI. The CDR3 extends over 15 amino acids.

This clone was observed a few times. V is TRBV4-1 and J is TRBJ2-1; D gene uncertain. V dropped 0 bases and J dropped 3 bases, with 3 bases sitting between them. Germline CDR1 is MGHRA and CDR2 is YSYEKL. The CDR3 runs 13 residues. The CDR3 protein is CASSQDLYNEQFF. In nucleotides, the CDR3 is TGCGCCAGCAGCCAAGATCTCTACAATGAGCAGTTCTTC.

The rearrangement links TRBV5-5 to TRBJ2-2; 7 bases align to TRBD2. J lost 2 bases, V lost 6 bases, and 10 bases had no gene match. Looked up from germline, CDR1 is SGHKS and CDR2 is YYEKEE (reference sequence). The CDR3 is 16 amino acids. CDR3 sequence reads: CASTEPRGVNTGELFF. The CDR3 nucleotides are TGTGCCAGCACCGAACCCCGGGGGGTTAACACCGGGGAGCTGTTTTTT.

The genes are TRBV7-3 and TRBJ2-2; no reliable D call. This CDR3 has 13 amino acids. V was shortened by 8 bases and J by 0 bases, with 7 bases between the two germline ends. Germline V gene data show CDR1 as SGHTA and CDR2 as FQGTGA. In DNA form, the CDR3 reads TGTGCCAGCGCCAGCGCGAACACCGGGGAGCTGTTTTTT. It yields the protein CASASANTGELFF.

The J gene is TRBJ1-1, the V gene TRBV5-4; D might be TRBD1 (5 bases). Germline V gives CDR1 SGHNT, CDR2 YYREEE (reference sequence). The CDR3 loop spans 13 amino acids. This chain's CDR3 is CAVEVAGLTEAFF. In DNA, the CDR3 is TGTGCAGTCGAGGTTGCAGGGCTCACTGAAGCTTTCTTT.

This sequence joins TRBV5-1 and TRBJ1-4, with D possibly matching TRBD1 (5 bases). Germline CDR1 and CDR2: SGHRS and YFSETQ. This CDR3 has 18 amino acids. Trimming took 1 base from V and 4 from J, leaving 20 bases between them. CDR3: CASSLPMSLDKINEKLFF. CDR3 sequence (DNA): TGCGCCAGCAGCTTGCCTATGAGCCTGGACAAGATTAATGAAAAACTGTTTTTT.

The CDR3 DNA sequence: TGTGCCAGCAGCTTCGGGGGGAGGGAGACCCAGTACTTC. Its translation is CASSFGGRETQYF. The chain uses TRBV7-7 and TRBJ2-5, with 7 bases that match TRBD2. Germline trimming cut 3 bases from V and 5 bases from J; bases unmatched to any gene: 3. The CDR3 is 13 residues long. Germline CDR1 and CDR2: SSHAT and FNYEAQ (reference sequence).

This clone has only a few counts. J is TRBJ2-1 and V is TRBV7-6; 12 nucleotides match TRBD1. Germline V lookup: CDR1 SGHVS, CDR2 FNYEAQ. This CDR3 contains 19 residues. V trimming: 6 bases; J trimming: 0 bases; junction bases outside the gene matches: 12. The CDR3 nucleotides are TGTGCCAGCAGTCGAAGGGGACAGGGGGCGATTAGCTCCTACAATGAGCAGTTCTTC. It encodes CASSRRGQGAISSYNEQFF.

CDR3 coding DNA: TGTGCCAGCAGCTCGAACCCCGGGGGGGAGCTGTTTTTT. This translates into CASSSNPGGELFF. V usage is TRBV7-2 and J usage is TRBJ2-2, with no clear D. From germline, CDR1 is SGHTA and CDR2 FQGNSA. CDR3 length equals 13 residues. V dropped 4 bases and J dropped 8 bases, with 11 bases sitting between them.

This clone was detected once. The J gene is TRBJ2-3, the V gene TRBV5-4; D call uncertain. From germline, CDR1 is SGHNT and CDR2 YYREEE (reference sequence). V was cut by 1 base and J by 5 bases, with 14 bases left in between. The CDR3 covers 15 residues. In DNA form, the CDR3 reads TGTGCCAGCAGCTTGCCCCTGGAGAATAGAGATACGCAGTATTTT. It specifies CASSLPLENRDTQYF.

This rearrangement joins TRBV11-2 to TRBJ2-5; D not resolved. The length of the CDR3 is 14 residues. V lost 1 base and J lost 5, with 11 bases in between. The germline V gene has CDR1 SGHAT and CDR2 FQNNGV. Here the CDR3 reads CASSLATARETQYF. The DNA for the CDR3 is TGTGCCAGCAGCTTAGCAACAGCCCGGGAGACCCAGTACTTC. Looking up the rest from reference TRBV11-2 and TRBJ2-5 gives the full variable domain: EAGVAQSPRYKIIEKRQSVAFWCNPISGHATLYWYQQILGQGPKLLIQFQNNGVVDDSQLPKDRFSAERLKGVDSTLKIQPAKLEDSAVYLCASSLATARETQYFGPGTRLLVL.

The CDR3 DNA reads TGCAGCGTTGAGGTACAGGCGGGGGAAAAACTGTTTTTT. Translating gives CSVEVQAGEKLFF. The chain joins TRBV29-1 to TRBJ1-4; possible D gene TRBD1, 5 bases. Germline V gene data show CDR1 as SQVTM and CDR2 as ANQGSEA. Trimming shortened V by 3 bases and J by 8 bases, and 13 bases separated the two germline ends. The CDR3 runs 13 residues.

The chain recombines TRBV6-5 with TRBJ1-1, with a weak D call TRBD1 (6 bases). Germline V CDR1 and CDR2: MNHEY, SVGAGI. The ends were cut back, 0 bases at V and 7 bases at J, with 12 bases in the middle. The CDR3 runs 14 residues. Here the CDR3 reads CASSYSQGLGEAFF. Written as DNA, the CDR3 is TGTGCCAGCAGTTACTCACAGGGCTTAGGTGAAGCTTTCTTT.

The V call is TRBV14, the J call TRBJ2-3; TRBD1 matches 9 bases. CDR1 and CDR2 from the germline V gene are SGHDN and FVKESK. CDR3 length: 14 residues. The V segment lost 6 bases and the J segment 4 bases; nucleotides outside the gene matches: 5. CDR3 nucleotides: TGTGCCAGCAGTGGCACAGGGGGCTCAGATACGCAGTATTTT. It specifies CASSGTGGSDTQYF.

This clone was detected only once. The CDR3 sequence is CASSLDFTLPEKLFF. The CDR3 DNA reads TGCGCCAGCAGCTTGGATTTTACCCTACCCGAAAAACTGTTTTTT. The chain links TRBV5-1 to TRBJ1-4, with D unresolved. Trimming stripped 0 bases from V and 8 bases from J, with 14 bases between. In germline, CDR1 is SGHRS, CDR2 YFSETQ. There are 15 residues in the CDR3.